The clone carrying this T cell receptor beta chain appeared once. The data were obtained in a study of PD-1 blockade in classical Hodgkin lymphoma. Time point denoted: newly diagnosed, previously untreated cHL patient sample. The CD8+ T cells came from thawed PBMCs through magnetic negative selection. The repertoire was sequenced with immunoSEQ multiplex PCR; TCRdb's copy has only in-frame clones and lacks some. Of 10,000 or so clones listed, approximately 90% are singletons. The CDR3 has 15 residues. Trimming took off 4 bases at V and 4 bases at J, with 15 bases between the two ends. From germline, CDR1 is SGHKS and CDR2 YYEKEE (reference sequence).

The sample was CD8+ T cells from blood. This sequence originates from a human donor with classical Hodgkin lymphoma. The chain employs TRBV5-5 and TRBJ2-1; no clear D gene. The CDR3 DNA reads as TGTGCCAGCAGCCCGGCGCCCCAGGCTTACAATGAGCAGTTCTTC. It translates to CASSPAPQAYNEQFF.